What follows are 18 T cell receptor beta chains derived from one specimen sequenced in a study of T cell repertoires in cytomegalovirus infection. In TCRdb, the reads were re-called with MiXCR into one record per CDR3 protein. The sample contains 350,000 to 400,000 distinct CDR3 sequences, roughly 34% of which appear only once. These receptors' antigens are unknown. Sequencing was performed on cultured PBMCs, taken from culture after CMV antigen stimulation. The source is a human donor in good health (CMV status not recorded). Some clones in this sample may be carry-over from other donors' samples.

V and J are TRBV28 and TRBJ1-2; D is undetermined. The germline V gene encodes CDR1 MDHEN and CDR2 SYDVKM. V was pared by 1 base and J by 1 base, with 4 bases between. The CDR3 is made up of 13 amino acids. CDR3 in DNA: TGTGCCAGCAGTTTATCGATTAACTATGGCTACACCTTC. This codes for CASSLSINYGYTF.

The chain couples TRBV3-1 to TRBJ2-1, with 11 nucleotides matching TRBD2. From germline, CDR1 is LGHDT and CDR2 YNNKEL (reference sequence). J was trimmed by 10 bases and V by 6 bases; bases with no gene match: 11. This CDR3 is built from 15 residues. The CDR3 protein is CASRGTSGSHIEQFF. CDR3 nucleotides: TGTGCCAGCAGAGGTACTAGCGGGAGCCACATCGAGCAGTTCTTC.

This clonotype was observed at least ten times. The rearrangement links TRBV7-8 to TRBJ2-5; weak D call: TRBD2 (6 bases). Trimming removed 5 bases from V and 3 bases from J, with 13 bases in between. The CDR3 consists of 14 residues. In germline, CDR1 is SGHVS, CDR2 FQNEAQ. CDR3: CASSRGLPKETQYF. CDR3 DNA sequence: TGTGCCAGCAGCCGGGGACTTCCGAAAGAGACCCAGTACTTC.

This clonotype was counted once. The V gene is TRBV3-1, the J gene TRBJ2-5; 10 bases align to TRBD2. The CDR3 has 16 amino acids. Germline values: CDR1 LGHDT, CDR2 YNNKEL (reference sequence). Germline trimming cut 1 base from V and 6 bases from J; bases unmatched to any gene: 8. CDR3 sequence (DNA): TGTGCCAGCAGCCAAGTCGGAGCGGGAGGGCCGAAGACCCAGTACTTC. Translated: CASSQVGAGGPKTQYF.

The chain carries TRBV18 and TRBJ1-6; 10 nucleotides align to TRBD1. The CDR3 length is 15 residues. Germline loops: CDR1 KGHSH, CDR2 LQKENI. The J segment lost 7 bases and the V segment lost 3 bases, leaving 3 bases of the junction unmatched. CDR3 DNA sequence: TGTGCCAGCTCACCGGGGGACAGGGGAAATTCACCCCTCCACTTT. It yields the protein CASSPGDRGNSPLHF.

The gene calls are TRBV19 and TRBJ1-5; 11 bases match TRBD1. The germline gives CDR1 LNHDA, CDR2 SQIVND (reference sequence). The CDR3 spans 18 residues. V shed 1 base and J 6 bases; nucleotides not matched to a gene: 11. In DNA, the CDR3 is TGTGCCAGTAGTATAGGTGGTCGAACCGGGACAGGGGGTCAGCCCCAGCATTTT. It is translated as CASSIGGRTGTGGQPQHF.

The chain is built from TRBV25-1 and TRBJ2-3, with a weak D call TRBD1 (5 bases). V lost 6 bases, J lost 1 base, and 8 bases lay in between. Germline CDR1 MGHDK, CDR2 SYGVNS. The CDR3 sequence is 13 residues long. The CDR3 region is CASSQQGTDTQYF. Written as DNA, the CDR3 is TGTGCCAGCAGCCAACAGGGCACAGATACGCAGTATTTT.

A few counts support this clonotype. This chain links TRBV19 with TRBJ2-1, with D possibly TRBD2 on 6 matching bases. Germline V gene data show CDR1 as LNHDA and CDR2 as SQIVND (reference sequence). The germline V and J ends were trimmed by 7 bases and 4 bases, with 14 bases remaining between them. CDR3 size: 14 residues. CDR3 coding DNA: TGTGCCAGTACCCCCCGGACTATATACAATGAGCAGTTCTTC. This encodes CASTPRTIYNEQFF.

This rearrangement joins TRBV7-3 to TRBJ2-3; a possible D gene is TRBD2 (6 bases). V lost 1 base to trimming and J lost 8 bases, with 10 bases between them. Per the germline V gene, CDR1 is SGHTA and CDR2 is FQGTGA. The CDR3 totals 13 residues. CDR3 residues: CASSLSSGGTQYF. The CDR3 DNA reads TGTGCCAGCAGCTTAAGCTCCGGGGGTACGCAGTATTTT.

This chain links TRBV5-5 with TRBJ2-1; perhaps TRBD1 as D (6 bases). CDR1 and CDR2 (germline): SGHKS, YYEKEE (reference sequence). This CDR3 comprises 15 residues. The ends were cut back, 6 bases at V and 0 bases at J, with 13 bases in the middle. The DNA of the CDR3 is TGTGCCAGCAACTCCAGGGGTAGCTCCTACAATGAGCAGTTCTTC. The encoded protein is CASNSRGSSYNEQFF.

The genes are TRBV6-6 and TRBJ1-1; D is undetermined. The V gene's germline CDR1 is MNHNY and CDR2 SVGAGI (reference sequence). The length of the CDR3 is 11 residues. V was clipped by 7 bases and J by 7 bases, with 10 bases between them. The CDR3 bases are TGTGCCAGCATAGCCCGCTATGAAGCTTTCTTT. Residues: CASIARYEAFF.

The chain employs TRBV7-9 and TRBJ1-4, with D perhaps TRBD1 (5 bases). V lost 1 base and J 5 bases, leaving 14 bases between the germline ends. CDR1 is SEHNR and CDR2 is FQNEAQ in the germline V gene (reference sequence). The CDR3 length is 16 residues. The chain's CDR3 is CASSLVISGPNEKLFF. The CDR3 DNA reads as TGTGCCAGCAGCTTAGTAATCTCGGGGCCCAATGAAAAACTGTTTTTT.

V is TRBV7-9 and J is TRBJ1-2, with TRBD1 matching over 9 bases. Germline trimming cut 6 bases from V and 6 bases from J; bases unmatched to any gene: 5. In germline, CDR1 is SEHNR, CDR2 FQNEAQ (reference sequence). This CDR3 has 13 amino acids. The DNA for the CDR3 is TGTGCCAGCAGACCCGGGACAGGGCATGGCTACACCTTC. This encodes CASRPGTGHGYTF.

The DNA for the CDR3 is TGTGCCAGTAGCCGTCCGGGACAGGGGGGAGATACGCAGTATTTT. It is translated as CASSRPGQGGDTQYF. The rearrangement uses TRBV19 and TRBJ2-3, with 11 bases aligning to TRBD1. CDR3 length: 15 amino acids. Trimming at V came to 6 bases and at J to 5 bases, leaving 7 bases not matched to a gene. In germline, CDR1 is LNHDA, CDR2 SQIVND (reference sequence).

The gene calls are TRBV6-2 or TRBV6-3 and TRBJ2-3, with D perhaps matching TRBD1 or TRBD2 (5 bases each). The CDR3 has 15 residues. Germline CDR1 MNHEY, CDR2 SVGEGT. V was clipped by 4 bases and J by 6 bases, with 17 bases between them. The CDR3 loop reads CASSSPGRLVDTQYF. CDR3 DNA sequence: TGTGCCAGCAGTTCACCGGGACGTCTCGTGGATACGCAGTATTTT.

The rearrangement joins TRBV19 to TRBJ1-1; TRBD1 might be the D (6 bases). This CDR3 comprises 14 residues. V was cut by 5 bases and J by 5 bases, with 15 bases left in between. Germline assignment: CDR1 LNHDA and CDR2 SQIVND (reference sequence). CDR3 sequence: CASSLDRRVTEAFF. The CDR3 coding sequence is TGTGCCAGTAGTCTTGACAGGAGAGTAACTGAAGCTTTCTTT.

This clonotype has at least ten counts. The CDR3 nucleotides are TGTGCCAGCAGCTTAGATGGCGGGAGCTACGAGCAGTACGTC. Translating it yields CASSLDGGSYEQYV. V and J are TRBV7-8 and TRBJ2-7; TRBD2 matches 7 bases. The CDR3 is 14 residues long. Looked up from germline, CDR1 is SGHVS and CDR2 is FQNEAQ. With 1 base clipped from V and 3 bases from J, the junction kept 3 bases outside the gene matches.

This clonotype was counted at least ten times. The gene calls are TRBV7-9 and TRBJ2-2; 9 bases agree with TRBD1. Unmatched junction bases numbered 6, after V lost 5 bases and J lost 5 bases. CDR1 and CDR2 (germline): SEHNR, FQNEAQ (reference sequence). There are 15 residues in the CDR3. The CDR3 DNA is TGTGCCAGCAGCGGGGACAGGGTAGTGACCGGGGAGCTGTTTTTT. Protein sequence: CASSGDRVVTGELFF. The full variable domain, its missing parts supplied by reference TRBV7-9 and TRBJ2-2, is DTGVSQNPRHKITKRGQNVTFRCDPISEHNRLYWYRQTLGQGPEFLTYFQNEAQLEKSRLLSDRFSAERPKGSFSTLEIQRTEQGDSAMYLCASSGDRVVTGELFFGEGSRLTVL.